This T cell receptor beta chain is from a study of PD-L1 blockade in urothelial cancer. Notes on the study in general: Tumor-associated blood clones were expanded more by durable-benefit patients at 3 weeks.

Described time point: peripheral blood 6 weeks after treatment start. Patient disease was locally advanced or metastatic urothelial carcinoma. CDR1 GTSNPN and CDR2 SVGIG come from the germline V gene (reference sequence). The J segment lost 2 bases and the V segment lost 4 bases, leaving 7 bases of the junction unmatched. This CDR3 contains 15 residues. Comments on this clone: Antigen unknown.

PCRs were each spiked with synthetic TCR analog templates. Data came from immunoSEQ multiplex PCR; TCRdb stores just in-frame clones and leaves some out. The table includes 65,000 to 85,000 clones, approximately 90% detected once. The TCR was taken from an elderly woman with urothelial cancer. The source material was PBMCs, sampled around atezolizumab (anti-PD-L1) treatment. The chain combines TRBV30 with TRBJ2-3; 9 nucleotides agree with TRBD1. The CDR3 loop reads CAWTRTGALTDTQYF. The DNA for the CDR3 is TGTGCCTGGACCCGGACAGGGGCCCTCACAGATACGCAGTATTTT.